The table lists the clone carrying this T cell receptor beta chain with a few counts. Its antigen is undetermined. The data stem from a study of post-analysis software for immune sequencing data. CDR1 KGHSH and CDR2 LQKENI come from the germline V gene. This CDR3 has 15 amino acids. V lost 3 bases and J lost 4, with 15 bases in between. Unique molecular identifiers had been added to the TCR beta cDNA libraries. MiXCR was run by TCRdb on the PCR reads, yielding one entry per CDR3 protein. The sample contains under 900,000 distinct CDR3 sequences, 53% of which appear only once. Study-level findings and limits: Compared with controls, patients had more of about 5 TRBV segments, including TRBV5-6, TRBV5-1 and TRBV20-1.

The sequenced material came from blood. This clonotype was sampled from a girl under 18 with multiple sclerosis. The chain is built from TRBV18 and TRBJ1-1, with a tentative D call TRBD1 (5 bases). The CDR3 DNA follows: TGTGCCAGCTCACCTCAAGGGAACGGGGGCACTGAAGCTTTCTTT. The encoded protein is CASSPQGNGGTEAFF.